The sequence of this T cell receptor (beta chain) was determined in a study of T cell responses to AZD1222 COVID-19 vaccine. Study-wide results and limits: Among the donors, most were white British and more were female, and clonal diversity was possibly underestimated. Spike-specific TCR breadth and depth grew following two AZD1222 doses. With dominance at 160-218 and 743-854, vaccine-associated CD4 TCRs spanned spike.

Here immunoSEQ multiplex PCR was the method, and the copy in TCRdb shows in-frame clones only, minus some. The table shows some 64,000 clones, with roughly 84% occurring only once. A single count supports this clone. Its antigen is currently unknown. The CDR3 contains 14 residues. The germline V and J ends were trimmed by 1 base and 3 bases, with 10 bases remaining between them. Germline CDR1 is LGHDT and CDR2 is YNNKEL (reference sequence). This chain links TRBV3-1 (or the pseudogene TRBV3-2) with TRBJ2-7; D uncertain. Source: peripheral blood, taken on day 0 of AZD1222 vaccination. This TCR derives from an adult in good health. In DNA, the CDR3 is TGTGCCAGCAGCCAAGGGCAGGCGTTCTACGAGCAGTACTTC. As protein: CASSQGQAFYEQYF.